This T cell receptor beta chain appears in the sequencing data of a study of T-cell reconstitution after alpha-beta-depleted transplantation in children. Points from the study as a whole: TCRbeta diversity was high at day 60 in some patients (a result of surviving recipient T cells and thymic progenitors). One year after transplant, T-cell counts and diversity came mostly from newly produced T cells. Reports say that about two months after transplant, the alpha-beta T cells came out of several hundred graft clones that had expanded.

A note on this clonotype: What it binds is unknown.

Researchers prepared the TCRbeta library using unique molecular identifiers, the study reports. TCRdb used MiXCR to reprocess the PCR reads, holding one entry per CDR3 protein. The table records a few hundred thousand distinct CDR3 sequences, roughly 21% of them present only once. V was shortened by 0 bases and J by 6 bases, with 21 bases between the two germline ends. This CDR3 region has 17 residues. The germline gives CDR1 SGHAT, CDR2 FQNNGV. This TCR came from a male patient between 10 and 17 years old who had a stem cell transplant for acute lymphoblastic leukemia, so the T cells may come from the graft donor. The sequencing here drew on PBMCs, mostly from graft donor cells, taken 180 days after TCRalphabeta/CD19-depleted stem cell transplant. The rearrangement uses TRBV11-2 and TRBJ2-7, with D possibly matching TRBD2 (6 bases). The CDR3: CASSLDWGSSEVGEQYF. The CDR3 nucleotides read TGTGCCAGCAGCTTAGATTGGGGTTCTAGCGAGGTGGGCGAGCAGTACTTC.